The 18 T cell receptor beta chains below were found in one sample sequenced in a study of T-cell reconstitution after alpha-beta-depleted transplantation in children. Unique molecular identifiers were built into the TCRbeta library. TCRdb re-called the PCR reads with MiXCR, one entry per CDR3 protein. There are fewer than 500,000 distinct CDR3 sequences in the sample; over 40% occur only once, and roughly 27% lies in the top ten. Here the sequenced sample was PBMCs, taken before TCRalphabeta/CD19-depleted stem cell transplant. The receptor source for this set is a girl aged 2 to 9 with aplastic anemia, due to receive a stem cell transplant.

The chain couples TRBV5-5 to TRBJ2-7; 10 bases are shared with TRBD1. The CDR3 has 16 residues. V was pared by 4 bases and J by 1 base, with 8 bases of the junction left unmatched. Per germline, CDR1 SGHKS and CDR2 YYEKEE (reference sequence). CDR3 residues: CASSLQPGQGSYEQYF. CDR3 nucleotides: TGTGCCAGCAGCCTACAACCGGGACAGGGGTCCTACGAGCAGTACTTC.

This chain's CDR3 is CATSEGDYRETQYF. The CDR3 DNA follows: TGTGCCACCAGCGAAGGGGATTACAGGGAGACCCAGTACTTC. The rearrangement uses TRBV24-1 and TRBJ2-5, with D perhaps TRBD1 (5 bases). Deletions cut 7 bases from V and 5 bases from J, with 16 bases between. This CDR3 region has 14 residues. Per the germline V gene, CDR1 is KGHDR and CDR2 is SFDVKD.

The gene calls are TRBV5-1 and TRBJ2-3, with a weak D call TRBD2 (5 bases). Germline V gives CDR1 SGHRS, CDR2 YFSETQ. This CDR3 is 14 amino acids long. The V end was cut by 0 bases, the J end by 6 bases, with 11 bases between. The chain's CDR3 is CASSLEGVLDTQYF. Here the CDR3 DNA reads TGCGCCAGCAGCTTGGAGGGAGTTCTGGATACGCAGTATTTT.

In its sample, this clonotype was seen once. The chain employs TRBV7-2 and TRBJ2-5; D call uncertain. CDR1 is SGHTA, CDR2 FQGNSA, per germline. V was shortened by 3 bases and J by 5 bases, with 10 bases between the two germline ends. The CDR3 covers 13 residues. The CDR3 region has the DNA TGTGCCAGCAGCTTGAGTCCCGTGGAGACCCAGTACTTC. Its protein product is CASSLSPVETQYF.

Only one count was recorded for this clonotype. V and J are TRBV12-3 or TRBV12-4 and TRBJ2-5; 7 bases fit TRBD1. The CDR3 loop spans 16 amino acids. Trimming at V came to 2 bases and at J to 3 bases, leaving 9 bases not matched to a gene. CDR3 amino acids: CASSLFRTGQEETQYF. The CDR3 DNA reads as TGTGCCAGCAGTTTATTTCGGACAGGTCAGGAAGAGACCCAGTACTTC.

This rearrangement joins TRBV20-1 to TRBJ2-1; 10 bases are a match to TRBD2. The CDR3 sequence is 15 residues long. V lost 7 bases to trimming and J lost 2 bases; unmatched junction nucleotides: 8. Germline values: CDR1 DFQATT, CDR2 SNEGSKA (reference sequence). The CDR3 sequence: CSGASGSSAYNEQFF. The CDR3 coding sequence is TGCAGTGGGGCTAGCGGGAGTTCGGCCTACAATGAGCAGTTCTTC.

The rearrangement links TRBV10-3 to TRBJ2-1, with 7 nucleotides matching TRBD2. J gave up 0 bases and V 2 bases, and 1 base lay outside the gene matches. CDR3 size: 15 residues. From germline, CDR1 is ENHRY and CDR2 SYGVKD. The chain's CDR3 is CAISEERDSYNEQFF. As DNA, the CDR3 is TGTGCCATCAGTGAGGAGCGGGACTCCTACAATGAGCAGTTCTTC.

The chain carries TRBV24-1 and TRBJ2-3, with 10 bases matching TRBD1. This CDR3 has 16 amino acids. V gave up 4 bases and J gave up 7 bases; unmatched junction bases: 10. In germline, CDR1 is KGHDR, CDR2 SFDVKD. CDR3 loop: CATSEAGTGVAYTQYF. DNA for the CDR3: TGTGCCACCAGTGAGGCCGGGACAGGGGTAGCGTATACGCAGTATTTT.

This sequence joins TRBV5-1 and TRBJ1-1, with D possibly TRBD1 on 6 matching bases. The germline gives CDR1 SGHRS, CDR2 YFSETQ. The CDR3 contains 15 residues. The V end lost 3 bases, the J end lost 3 bases, and 15 bases lay between the germline ends. For the CDR3, the DNA is TGCGCCAGCAGCTATGCAGGGGCGGCAGACACTGAAGCTTTCTTT. Translated, it gives CASSYAGAADTEAFF.

The table lists this clonotype with a few counts. The rearrangement joins TRBV4-3 to TRBJ2-2; no firm D call. Germline lookup yields CDR1 LGHNA and CDR2 YSLEER. CDR3 length: 19 amino acids. V shed 0 bases and J shed 0 bases, with 17 bases lying between them. CDR3 region: CASSQDIAGVIANTGELFF. As DNA, the CDR3 is TGCGCCAGCAGCCAAGATATAGCAGGCGTTATCGCGAACACCGGGGAGCTGTTTTTT.

This clonotype was seen ten or more times. The rearrangement uses TRBV7-6 and TRBJ2-2; maybe TRBD1 (5 bases). Trimming took off 5 bases at V and 1 base at J, with 11 bases between the two ends. This CDR3 region has 15 residues. The germline V gene encodes CDR1 SGHVS and CDR2 FNYEAQ. The CDR3 loop reads CASSKDKLNTGELFF. CDR3 DNA: TGTGCCAGCAGCAAGGACAAACTGAACACCGGGGAGCTGTTTTTT. Supplemented by reference TRBV7-6 and TRBJ2-2, the full variable domain reads GAGVSQSPRYKVTKRGQDVALRCDPISGHVSLYWYRQALGQGPEFLTYFNYEAQQDKSGLPNDRFSAERPEGSISTLTIQRTEQRDSAMYRCASSKDKLNTGELFFGEGSRLTVL.

This clonotype was seen only a few times. The rearrangement uses TRBV5-4 and TRBJ2-2; the match to TRBD2 covers 14 bases. This CDR3 spans 19 amino acids. Germline CDR1 is SGHNT and CDR2 is YYREEE (reference sequence). J was trimmed by 4 bases and V by 4 bases; bases with no gene match: 12. This chain's CDR3 is CASSLDGTSGSWGTGELFF. The CDR3 DNA reads TGTGCCAGCAGCCTGGACGGGACTAGCGGGAGCTGGGGCACCGGGGAGCTGTTTTTT.

This clonotype was seen a few times. This chain uses TRBV27 with TRBJ2-2; 11 bases line up with TRBD1. The CDR3 covers 14 residues. V was clipped by 7 bases and J by 3 bases; unmatched bases: 1. CDR1 is MNHEY and CDR2 is SMNVEV in the germline V gene (reference sequence). CDR3 bases: TGTGCCAGCAAGGGACAGGGGGACACCGGGGAGCTGTTTTTT. Its translation: CASKGQGDTGELFF.

This chain uses TRBV5-1 with TRBJ2-5; 13 positions match TRBD2. The CDR3 has 16 amino acids. The V segment lost 3 bases and the J segment 1 base; nucleotides outside the gene matches: 3. Germline CDR1 is SGHRS and CDR2 is YFSETQ. DNA for the CDR3: TGCGCCAGCAGCTCCGGGACTAGCGGGATCCAAGAGACCCAGTACTTC. This translates into CASSSGTSGIQETQYF. Full variable domain (outside the CDR3, taken from reference TRBV5-1 and TRBJ2-5): KAGVTQTPRYLIKTRGQQVTLSCSPISGHRSVSWYQQTPGQGLQFLFEYFSETQRNKGNFPGRFSGRQFSNSRSEMNVSTLELGDSALYLCASSSGTSGIQETQYFGPGTRLLVL.

V is TRBV3-1 and J is TRBJ2-1; 9 bases line up with TRBD2. The CDR3 is 16 amino acids. With 0 bases clipped from V and 9 bases from J, the junction kept 9 bases outside the gene matches. Germline CDR1 is LGHDT and CDR2 is YNNKEL (reference sequence). The CDR3 DNA is TGTGCCAGCAGCCAAGACGGGACTAGCTCTACAGGTGAGCAGTTCTTC. It translates to CASSQDGTSSTGEQFF.

This chain uses TRBV20-1 with TRBJ1-6, with 10 bases fitting TRBD1. Germline loops: CDR1 DFQATT, CDR2 SNEGSKA (reference sequence). J lost 8 bases, V lost 2 bases, and 6 bases had no gene match. This CDR3 contains 15 residues. The CDR3 region is CSARSPGQGYSPLHF. In DNA form, the CDR3 reads TGCAGTGCTAGATCTCCGGGACAGGGGTATTCACCCCTCCACTTT.

This clonotype was counted between two and nine times. The chain carries TRBV20-1 and TRBJ1-1; 8 bases are shared with TRBD1. From germline, CDR1 is DFQATT and CDR2 SNEGSKA (reference sequence). The CDR3 is 13 residues long. V dropped 1 base and J dropped 6; count of bases not matched to a gene: 4. This chain's CDR3 is CSARGRGRAEAFF. The CDR3 nucleotides are TGCAGTGCTAGAGGCAGGGGGCGCGCTGAAGCTTTCTTT.

This clonotype occurred a few times. The rearrangement joins TRBV25-1 to TRBJ2-5, with D possibly TRBD2 on 7 matching bases. This CDR3 region has 11 residues. V lost 7 bases to trimming and J lost 5 bases, with 8 bases between them. CDR1 MGHDK and CDR2 SYGVNS come from the germline V gene. The CDR3 reads CASKGGETQYF. DNA of the CDR3: TGTGCCAGCAAGGGGGGGGAGACCCAGTACTTC.